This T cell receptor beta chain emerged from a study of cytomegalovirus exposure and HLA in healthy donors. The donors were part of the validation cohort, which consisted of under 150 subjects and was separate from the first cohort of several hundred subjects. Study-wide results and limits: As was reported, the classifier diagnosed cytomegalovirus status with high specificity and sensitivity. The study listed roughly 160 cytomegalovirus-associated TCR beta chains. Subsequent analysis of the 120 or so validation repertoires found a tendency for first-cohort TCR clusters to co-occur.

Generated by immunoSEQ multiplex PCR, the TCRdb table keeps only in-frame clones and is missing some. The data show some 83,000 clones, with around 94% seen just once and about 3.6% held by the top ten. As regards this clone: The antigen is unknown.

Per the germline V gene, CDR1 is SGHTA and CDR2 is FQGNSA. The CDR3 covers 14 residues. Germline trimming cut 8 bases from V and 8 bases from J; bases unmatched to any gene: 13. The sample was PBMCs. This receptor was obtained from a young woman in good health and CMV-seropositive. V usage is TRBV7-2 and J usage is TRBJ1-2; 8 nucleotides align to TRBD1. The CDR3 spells CASGFSGGAYGYTF. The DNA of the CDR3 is TGTGCCAGCGGATTTTCAGGGGGCGCATACGGCTACACCTTC.